The 21 T cell receptor beta chains below were found in one sample sequenced in a study of shared clonotypes between healthy human individuals (dated by TCRdb to 2019 to 2021). The library was prepared using the immunoSEQ multiplex PCR assay. In TCRdb, the immuneACCESS table is reduced to in-frame sequences with V and J assigned. These tables do not hold every clone; where another copy was compared, an unresolved V gene accounts for under half, and the others remain unexplained. This sample comprises about 110,000 clones, around 65% of them detected only once. Roughly a quarter of the sample comes from the top ten. The sample taken for sequencing was memory CD8+ T cells sorted from blood. Read against the paper, the sample's cell subset or site label means: CD45RO+ cells pooled with CCR7-negative TemRA cells. These TCRs come from a woman younger than 45 in good health.

The table lists this clone with a few counts. The chain is built from TRBV7-9 and TRBJ2-1; D is undetermined. In germline, CDR1 is SEHNR, CDR2 FQNEAQ (reference sequence). The CDR3 totals 14 residues. Between the trimmed V and J ends, which lost 6 bases and 3 bases, there was a span of 12 bases. The CDR3 region has the DNA TGTGCCAGCAGGCCAGGCTCAGGCTACAATGAGCAGTTCTTC. This encodes CASRPGSGYNEQFF.

J is TRBJ2-7 and V is TRBV28, with 10 bases that match TRBD2. With V trimmed by 2 bases and J by 0 bases, 1 base remained unmatched. The CDR3 is 15 amino acids. In germline, CDR1 is MDHEN, CDR2 SYDVKM. The DNA of the CDR3 is TGTGCCAGCAGTTTAGTAGCGGGAGGCTCCTACGAGCAGTACTTC. Encoded protein: CASSLVAGGSYEQYF.

The V and J genes are TRBV6-6 and TRBJ1-3, with 8 bases aligning to TRBD1. Germline-derived CDR1 and CDR2 are MNHNY and SVGAGI (reference sequence). The V gene end was trimmed by 5 bases and the J gene end by 6 bases; junction bases not matched to a gene: 6. CDR3 length: 14 residues. The CDR3 is CASSGTDRANTIYF. The CDR3 coding sequence is TGTGCCAGCAGTGGGACGGACAGGGCAAACACCATATATTTT.

This chain links TRBV10-3 with TRBJ2-2, with D tentatively TRBD2 (5 bases). The CDR3 runs to 14 residues. The germline V gene has CDR1 ENHRY and CDR2 SYGVKD. Trimming stripped 9 bases from V and 6 bases from J, with 17 bases between. CDR3 sequence reads: CAIAQAVEAGELFF. Here the CDR3 DNA reads TGTGCCATTGCCCAGGCGGTGGAGGCCGGGGAGCTGTTTTTT.

The V call is TRBV5-1, the J call TRBJ2-3, with D possibly matching TRBD2 (6 bases). CDR1 is SGHRS and CDR2 is YFSETQ in the germline V gene. V was pared by 5 bases and J by 4 bases, with 8 bases between. This CDR3 spans 12 amino acids. CDR3 in DNA: TGCGCCAGCAGTACTAGCCCAGATACGCAGTATTTT. Translation: CASSTSPDTQYF.

This clone appeared many times. The J gene is TRBJ2-3, the V gene TRBV29-1, with TRBD1 matching over 9 bases. This CDR3 has 17 amino acids. J lost 4 bases, V lost 7 bases, and 18 bases had no gene match. The V gene's germline CDR1 is SQVTM and CDR2 ANQGSEA. The CDR3 is CSATILQGQGRADTQYF. CDR3 in DNA: TGCAGCGCAACGATTTTACAAGGACAGGGGAGGGCAGATACGCAGTATTTT.

The chain couples TRBV11-2 to TRBJ2-3; 8 bases are a match to TRBD1. J gave up 2 bases and V 4 bases, and 5 bases lay outside the gene matches. The CDR3 has 15 amino acids. Germline V gives CDR1 SGHAT, CDR2 FQNNGV. This CDR3 is CASSSRDRYTDTQYF. Here the CDR3 DNA reads TGTGCCAGCAGCTCCCGGGACAGGTACACAGATACGCAGTATTTT.

The chain couples TRBV7-2 to TRBJ1-5; D call uncertain. Germline V gene sequence: CDR1 SGHTA, CDR2 FQGNSA. Trimming removed 1 base from V and 1 base from J, with 14 bases in between. This CDR3 is 17 amino acids long. The CDR3, as DNA: TGTGCCAGCAGCTTAGTCTGGATTGGTTCCAGCAATCAGCCCCAGCATTTT. It is translated as CASSLVWIGSSNQPQHF.

The chain employs TRBV29-1 and TRBJ2-1, with 7 positions matching TRBD2. The CDR3 consists of 13 residues. CDR1 and CDR2 from the germline V gene are SQVTM and ANQGSEA. With 6 bases clipped from V and 7 bases from J, the junction kept 9 bases outside the gene matches. This CDR3 is CSVAGDLGNEQFF. CDR3 in DNA: TGCAGCGTGGCGGGAGATCTGGGGAATGAGCAGTTCTTC.

The chain joins TRBV7-9 to TRBJ2-3; D gene uncertain. The CDR3 runs to 14 residues. The germline CDR1 and CDR2 sequences are SEHNR and FQNEAQ (reference sequence). With 5 bases removed from V and 4 bases from J, the gap between germline ends came to 13 bases. The CDR3 here is CASSHLGESDTQYF. The CDR3 nucleotides are TGTGCCAGCAGCCACCTAGGAGAGTCAGATACGCAGTATTTT.

This chain connects TRBV10-1 to TRBJ1-1; D gene ambiguous. The CDR3 loop spans 11 amino acids. Trimming shortened V by 5 bases and J by 4 bases, and 5 bases separated the two germline ends. Germline CDR1 WNHNN, CDR2 SYGVQD (reference sequence). The CDR3 bases are TGCGCCAGCAGTCACGGCACTGAAGCTTTCTTT. This gives the protein CASSHGTEAFF.

This clone was seen only a few times. This sequence joins TRBV6-4 and TRBJ1-4; D ambiguous. Between the trimmed V and J ends, which lost 5 bases and 7 bases, there was a span of 17 bases. There are 15 residues in the CDR3. The germline V gene has CDR1 MRHNA and CDR2 SNTAGT. The CDR3 region has the DNA TGTGCCAGCAGTCGCAAAGCTGATGGCGGTGAAAAACTGTTTTTT. Amino acid sequence: CASSRKADGGEKLFF.

The table lists this clone with a count of one. The chain carries TRBV21-1 and TRBJ2-3; the tabulated D call, TRBD2, remains unverified against the DNA. TRBV21-1 is classified as a pseudogene. CDR3 size: 15 residues. In nucleotides, the CDR3 is TGTGCCAGCACTGGCGGCGGGGGGGGCACAGATACGCAGTATTTT. Encoded protein: CASTGGGGGTDTQYF.

CDR3 sequence: CASSFAATGNTGELFF. CDR3 nucleotides: TGTGCCAGCAGTTTCGCGGCGACGGGGAACACCGGGGAGCTGTTTTTT. The chain links TRBV28 to TRBJ2-2; D not certain. V lost 3 bases and J 1 base, leaving 12 bases between the germline ends. CDR3 length: 16 amino acids. Germline CDR1 is MDHEN and CDR2 is SYDVKM.

This clone was counted between two and nine times. The gene calls are TRBV27 and TRBJ2-1, with TRBD2 identical over 11 bases. Germline CDR1 MNHEY, CDR2 SMNVEV (reference sequence). This CDR3 has 20 amino acids. With V trimmed by 8 bases and J by 2 bases, 20 bases remained unmatched. This CDR3 is CASYPEGGLAGGWAYNEQFF. DNA for the CDR3: TGTGCCAGCTACCCCGAGGGGGGGTTAGCGGGAGGGTGGGCCTACAATGAGCAGTTCTTC.

The chain uses TRBV6-5 and TRBJ2-6; perhaps TRBD1 as D (6 bases). With 6 bases removed from V and 0 bases from J, the gap between germline ends came to 9 bases. The CDR3 extends over 15 amino acids. CDR1 and CDR2 (germline): MNHEY, SVGAGI. Written as DNA, the CDR3 is TGTGCCAGCAGACAAGGGGGCTCTGGGGCCAACGTCCTGACTTTC. It codes for CASRQGGSGANVLTF.

CDR3 region: CATSSSSSYEQYF. The CDR3 DNA reads as TGTGCCACCAGCTCCAGCAGCTCCTACGAGCAGTACTTC. This chain uses TRBV15 with TRBJ2-7; D gene ambiguous. The V gene lost 5 bases and the J gene lost 0 bases, with 8 bases spanning the gap. Germline V gene lookup returns CDR1 LNHNV and CDR2 YYDKDF (reference sequence). The CDR3 is 13 residues long.

The chain has TRBV2 and TRBJ2-7; 11 bases map to TRBD1. The CDR3 runs 15 residues. Trimming cost V 8 bases and J 5 bases; bases outside gene matches: 11. Looked up from germline, CDR1 is SNHLY and CDR2 is FYNNEI. CDR3 residues: CASPTPWDRGDEQYF. CDR3 nucleotide sequence: TGTGCCAGCCCGACCCCGTGGGACAGGGGGGACGAGCAGTACTTC.

The chain links TRBV18 to TRBJ1-2; D call uncertain. Trimming pared 3 bases from V and 5 bases from J, leaving 10 bases between. The CDR3 runs to 13 residues. Germline V gene sequence: CDR1 KGHSH, CDR2 LQKENI. In DNA, the CDR3 is TGTGCCAGCTCACCCTGGGAGGGTTATGGCTACACCTTC. Its translation: CASSPWEGYGYTF. The variable domain in full, with the rest retrieved from reference TRBV18 and TRBJ1-2, is NAGVMQNPRHLVRRRGQEARLRCSPMKGHSHVYWYRQLPEEGLKFMVYLQKENIIDESGMPKERFSAEFPKEGPSILRIQQVVRGDSAAYFCASSPWEGYGYTFGSGTRLTVV.

The chain carries TRBV5-1 and TRBJ2-7; D is possibly TRBD1 or TRBD2 (5 bases each). CDR1 is SGHRS and CDR2 is YFSETQ in the germline V gene. V was shortened by 4 bases and J by 2 bases, with 19 bases between the two germline ends. The CDR3 consists of 16 residues. The chain's CDR3 is CASSLGTADVAYEQYF. CDR3 in DNA: TGCGCCAGCAGCCTTGGGACCGCGGACGTGGCCTACGAGCAGTACTTC. The full variable domain, rest sourced from reference TRBV5-1 and TRBJ2-7, is KAGVTQTPRYLIKTRGQQVTLSCSPISGHRSVSWYQQTPGQGLQFLFEYFSETQRNKGNFPGRFSGRQFSNSRSEMNVSTLELGDSALYLCASSLGTADVAYEQYFGPGTRLTVT.

The V gene is TRBV18, the J gene TRBJ1-3, with D perhaps matching TRBD1 (6 bases). CDR1 and CDR2 (germline): KGHSH, LQKENI. The germline V and J ends were trimmed by 6 bases and 6 bases, with 15 bases remaining between them. The CDR3 is made up of 14 amino acids. This chain's CDR3 is CASSPTGSENTIYF. The CDR3 nucleotides are TGTGCCAGCTCCCCGACAGGCTCCGAAAACACCATATATTTT.